A single sample gave rise to the 19 T cell receptor beta chains below, sequenced in a study of cytomegalovirus exposure and HLA in healthy donors (dated by TCRdb to about 2017). Libraries were made using the immunoSEQ multiplex PCR assay. TCRdb mirrors the immuneACCESS table, restricted to in-frame sequences. Some clones are absent from its copies; in checked studies, under half trace to an unresolved V gene, and the reason for the others is unknown. This sample comprises about 160,000 clones, roughly 90% of them detected only once. The ten most abundant clones make up under 7% of the sample. The sequenced sample was PBMCs. The receptor set was obtained from a woman aged 25 to 39 in good health and CMV-seronegative.

The CDR3 nucleotides are TGTGCCAGCAGCGTTGGGGGAACTGGCAATCAGCCCCAGCATTTT. Translation gives CASSVGGTGNQPQHF. V usage is TRBV9 and J usage is TRBJ1-5; D might be TRBD1 (5 bases). CDR1 is SGDLS, CDR2 YYNGEE, per germline. The V and J ends lost 2 bases and 2 bases respectively, with 11 bases between them. The CDR3 has 15 amino acids.

This chain connects TRBV29-1 to TRBJ2-7; possible D gene TRBD1, 5 bases. This CDR3 has 12 residues. Germline CDR1 SQVTM, CDR2 ANQGSEA. V was pared by 2 bases and J by 3 bases, with 8 bases between. The chain's CDR3 is CSVETRDYEQYF. The CDR3 DNA is TGCAGCGTTGAAACCAGGGACTACGAGCAGTACTTC.

The rearrangement links TRBV4-1 to TRBJ2-7; D is unclear. Looked up from germline, CDR1 is MGHRA and CDR2 is YSYEKL. This CDR3 is built from 13 residues. V gave up 1 base and J gave up 5 bases, with 9 bases separating them. The CDR3 loop reads CASSQGAGNEQYF. As DNA, the CDR3 is TGCGCCAGCAGCCAAGGGGCAGGTAACGAGCAGTACTTC.

The chain carries TRBV27 and TRBJ1-3, with 7 bases matching TRBD1. V lost 6 bases, J lost 0 bases, and 2 bases stayed unmatched. Looked up from germline, CDR1 is MNHEY and CDR2 is SMNVEV (reference sequence). This CDR3 region has 14 residues. CDR3 loop: CASRGGSSGNTIYF. CDR3 DNA sequence: TGTGCCAGCAGAGGGGGCAGCTCTGGAAACACCATATATTTT.

The chain couples TRBV5-1 to TRBJ2-7, with 7 bases lining up with TRBD1. This CDR3 is built from 17 residues. The junction had 9 bases not matched to a gene; V was cut back by 0 bases and J by 0 bases. Germline-derived CDR1 and CDR2 are SGHRS and YFSETQ. DNA for the CDR3: TGCGCCAGCAGCTTGGTCGACAGGGACAGACCCTCCTACGAGCAGTACTTC. It is translated as CASSLVDRDRPSYEQYF.

This chain links TRBV7-3 with TRBJ2-5, with D perhaps given as TRBD1 or TRBD2 (6 bases each). CDR3 size: 14 residues. Germline CDR1 SGHTA, CDR2 FQGTGA. V was shortened by 6 bases and J by 4 bases, with 15 bases between the two germline ends. CDR3 sequence reads: CASSTTGAGETQYF. The CDR3 region has the DNA TGTGCCAGCAGTACAACGGGGGCAGGAGAGACCCAGTACTTC.

V and J are TRBV4-3 and TRBJ1-1; 7 bases map to TRBD1. V dropped 0 bases and J dropped 9; count of bases not matched to a gene: 13. The CDR3 has 16 residues. Germline CDR1 reads LGHNA; CDR2 reads YSLEER. CDR3 DNA sequence: TGCGCCAGCAGCCAAGAAGGGGAGGGGGCGGTTACTCAAGCTTTCTTT. This encodes CASSQEGEGAVTQAFF.

This sequence joins TRBV5-4 and TRBJ2-6; no clear D gene. V was clipped by 0 bases and J by 6 bases, with 10 bases between them. Germline CDR1 reads SGHNT; CDR2 reads YYREEE (reference sequence). The CDR3 sequence is 15 residues long. CDR3 sequence reads: CASSLGRKEANVLTF. The CDR3 bases are TGTGCCAGCAGCTTGGGCCGGAAGGAGGCCAACGTCCTGACTTTC.

The chain couples TRBV29-1 to TRBJ1-2; D unresolved. The germline V gene encodes CDR1 SQVTM and CDR2 ANQGSEA. The CDR3 extends over 12 amino acids. Trimming took 5 bases from V and 3 from J, leaving 10 bases between them. CDR3 amino acids: CSVRRTDYGYTF. CDR3 DNA: TGCAGCGTTCGGCGCACGGACTATGGCTACACCTTC. Combining the CDR3 with reference TRBV29-1 and TRBJ1-2 gives the whole variable domain SAVISQKPSRDICQRGTSLTIQCQVDSQVTMMFWYRQQPGQSLTLIATANQGSEATYESGFVIDKFPISRPNLTFSTLTVSNMSPEDSSIYLCSVRRTDYGYTFGSGTRLTVV.

The genes are TRBV4-3 and TRBJ2-1; 10 bases are shared with TRBD2. Germline V CDR1 and CDR2: LGHNA, YSLEER. This CDR3 has 16 amino acids. V lost 0 bases and J lost 7; bases outside the gene matches: 6. The CDR3 here is CASSQDRAGGFNEQFF. CDR3 sequence (DNA): TGCGCCAGCAGCCAAGACCGAGCGGGAGGGTTTAATGAGCAGTTCTTC.

This clone was counted a few times. The rearrangement joins TRBV15 to TRBJ2-2; D unclear. The CDR3 is made up of 13 amino acids. Deletions cut 1 base from V and 3 bases from J, with 3 bases between. Germline CDR1 reads LNHNV; CDR2 reads YYDKDF (reference sequence). The CDR3, as DNA: TGTGCCACCAGCAGAGTGGACACCGGGGAGCTGTTTTTT. It codes for CATSRVDTGELFF.

This CDR3 reads CASRKTGNYEQYF. The CDR3 region has the DNA TGTGCCAGCAGGAAGACAGGGAACTACGAGCAGTACTTC. The gene calls are TRBV25-1 and TRBJ2-7, with 7 bases fitting TRBD1. The CDR3 has 13 residues. V dropped 6 bases and J dropped 3; count of bases not matched to a gene: 5. Germline V CDR1 and CDR2: MGHDK, SYGVNS.

The V call is TRBV4-2, the J call TRBJ1-2; tentatively, D is TRBD1 (6 bases). CDR1 LGHNA and CDR2 YNFKEQ come from the germline V gene. The CDR3 spans 16 residues. V was trimmed by 1 base and J by 7 bases, leaving 19 bases between them. The CDR3 sequence: CASSQVGGGGVAGYTF. The CDR3 bases are TGTGCCAGCAGCCAAGTAGGGGGGGGCGGGGTAGCTGGCTACACCTTC.

The chain uses TRBV2 and TRBJ1-2; D possibly corresponds to TRBD1 (6 bases). The CDR3 contains 15 residues. V was shortened by 5 bases and J by 4 bases, with 17 bases between the two germline ends. CDR1 SNHLY and CDR2 FYNNEI come from the germline V gene. The CDR3 sequence: CASSSGQKSFYGYTF. DNA for the CDR3: TGTGCCAGCAGTTCCGGACAGAAGAGTTTCTATGGCTACACCTTC.

The chain carries TRBV9 and TRBJ1-3, with TRBD1 identical over 9 bases. The germline V gene encodes CDR1 SGDLS and CDR2 YYNGEE. The CDR3 consists of 16 residues. The V segment lost 1 base and the J segment 0 bases; nucleotides outside the gene matches: 2. The CDR3 DNA reads as TGTGCCAGCAGCGTATGGGACAGGGTCTCTGGAAACACCATATATTTT. Protein: CASSVWDRVSGNTIYF.

The rearrangement joins TRBV5-4 to TRBJ2-5; 7 bases line up with TRBD1. Germline trimming cut 5 bases from V and 3 bases from J; bases unmatched to any gene: 16. Germline V gives CDR1 SGHNT, CDR2 YYREEE (reference sequence). The CDR3 extends over 17 amino acids. The CDR3 coding sequence is TGTGCCAGCAGACCAGCCTACAGGGGCGAAGGGGAAGAGACCCAGTACTTC. Translation: CASRPAYRGEGEETQYF.

A note on this clone: Distinct nucleotide sequences in the sample also encode this CDR3. The V and J genes are TRBV2 and TRBJ2-3; 11 bases agree with TRBD2. Germline V gene data show CDR1 as SNHLY and CDR2 as FYNNEI. V shed 6 bases and J 3 bases; nucleotides not matched to a gene: 2. This CDR3 contains 14 residues. The CDR3 region has the DNA TGTGCCAGCAGAGCTAGCGGGAGGACAGATACGCAGTATTTT. It encodes CASRASGRTDTQYF.

This rearrangement joins TRBV4-1 to TRBJ2-7, with D hard to call. Germline V gives CDR1 MGHRA, CDR2 YSYEKL. V was cut by 3 bases and J by 3 bases, with 9 bases left in between. The CDR3 spans 13 residues. The CDR3 DNA is TGCGCCAGCAGCCAGCGGAGCAGCTACGAGCAGTACTTC. The encoded protein is CASSQRSSYEQYF.

V and J are TRBV6-1 and TRBJ2-2; TRBD2 might be the D (5 bases). Trimming cost V 6 bases and J 6 bases, with 14 bases left between them. This CDR3 is 14 amino acids long. The germline CDR1 and CDR2 sequences are MNHNS and SASEGT. The DNA of the CDR3 is TGTGCCAGCAGACGACCCCCGGGATCCGGGGAGCTGTTTTTT. This encodes CASRRPPGSGELFF.